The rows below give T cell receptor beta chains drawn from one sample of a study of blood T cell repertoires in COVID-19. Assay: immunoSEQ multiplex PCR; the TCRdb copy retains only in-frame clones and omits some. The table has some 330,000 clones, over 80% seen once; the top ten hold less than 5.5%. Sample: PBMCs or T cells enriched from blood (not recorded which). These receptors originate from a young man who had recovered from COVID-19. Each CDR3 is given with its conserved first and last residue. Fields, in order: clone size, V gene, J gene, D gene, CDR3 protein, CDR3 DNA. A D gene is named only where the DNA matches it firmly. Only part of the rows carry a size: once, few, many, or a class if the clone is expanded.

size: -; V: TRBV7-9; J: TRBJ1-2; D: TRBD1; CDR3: CASSYIKQGKNYGYTF; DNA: TGTGCCAGCAGTTACATTAAACAGGGGAAGAACTATGGCTACACCTTC
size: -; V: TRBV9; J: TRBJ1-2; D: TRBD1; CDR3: CASSPGQGAPRYGYTF; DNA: TGTGCCAGCAGCCCGGGACAGGGGGCGCCCCGGTATGGCTACACCTTC
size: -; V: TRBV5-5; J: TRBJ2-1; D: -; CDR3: CASSLSGTSWPNEQFF; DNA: TGTGCCAGCAGCTTGAGCGGAACTAGCTGGCCCAATGAGCAGTTCTTC
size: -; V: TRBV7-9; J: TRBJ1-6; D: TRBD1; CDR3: CASSSARDRGLSPLHF; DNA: TGTGCCAGCAGCTCTGCCCGGGACAGGGGGCTTTCACCCCTCCACTTT
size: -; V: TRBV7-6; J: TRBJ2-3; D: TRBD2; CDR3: CASSILAGTDTQYF; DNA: TGTGCCAGCAGCATACTAGCGGGCACAGATACGCAGTATTTT
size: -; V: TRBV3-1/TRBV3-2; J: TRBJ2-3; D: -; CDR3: CASSLQGGTDTQYF; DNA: TGTGCCAGCAGCCTACAGGGCGGAACAGATACGCAGTATTTT
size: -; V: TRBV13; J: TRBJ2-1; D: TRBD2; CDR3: CASRAGGSNEQFF; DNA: TGTGCCAGCAGGGCGGGGGGTTCGAATGAGCAGTTCTTC
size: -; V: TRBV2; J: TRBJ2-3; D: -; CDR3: CASSEVSTDTQYF; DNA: TGTGCCAGCAGTGAAGTGAGTACAGATACGCAGTATTTT
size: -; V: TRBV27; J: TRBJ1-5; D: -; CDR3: CASSEGVRQPQHF; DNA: TGTGCCAGCAGTGAGGGGGTCAGGCAGCCCCAGCATTTT
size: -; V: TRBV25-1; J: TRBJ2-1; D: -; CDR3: CASSVIMGGQRNEQFF; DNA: TGTGCCAGCAGTGTAATTATGGGAGGTCAAAGAAATGAGCAGTTCTTC
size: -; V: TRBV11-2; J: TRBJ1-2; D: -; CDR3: CASSLLQRNYGYTF; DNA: TGTGCCAGCAGCTTACTCCAGCGTAACTATGGCTACACCTTC
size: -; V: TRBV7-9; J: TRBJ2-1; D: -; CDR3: CASSHGTSLIEQFF; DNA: TGTGCCAGCAGCCACGGTACGTCACTAATTGAGCAGTTCTTC
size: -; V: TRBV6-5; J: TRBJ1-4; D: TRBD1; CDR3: CASSYSTGQAEKLFF; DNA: TGTGCCAGCAGTTACTCGACGGGACAGGCTGAAAAACTGTTTTTT
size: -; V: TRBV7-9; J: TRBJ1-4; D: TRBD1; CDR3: CASSLGTGGREKLFF; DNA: TGTGCCAGCAGCCTAGGGACAGGGGGCCGTGAAAAACTGTTTTTT
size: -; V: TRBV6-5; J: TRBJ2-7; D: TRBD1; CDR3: CASSYSRTGPYEQYF; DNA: TGTGCCAGCAGTTATTCTCGGACAGGTCCCTACGAGCAGTACTTC
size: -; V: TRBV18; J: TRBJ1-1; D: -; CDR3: CASSPRGGDTEAFF; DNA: TGTGCCAGCTCACCGCGGGGCGGGGATACTGAAGCTTTCTTT
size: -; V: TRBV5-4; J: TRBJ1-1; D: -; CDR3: CASSLVSGSDTEAFF; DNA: TGTGCCAGCAGCTTGGTTTCAGGGTCTGACACTGAAGCTTTCTTT
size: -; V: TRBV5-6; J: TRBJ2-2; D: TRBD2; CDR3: CASSLAGGGSGELFF; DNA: TGTGCCAGCAGCTTGGCGGGGGGAGGCAGCGGGGAGCTGTTTTTT
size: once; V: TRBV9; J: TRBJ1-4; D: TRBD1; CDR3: CASSRAVTGGYEKLFF; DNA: TGTGCCAGCAGCCGCGCAGTGACAGGGGGCTATGAAAAACTGTTTTTT
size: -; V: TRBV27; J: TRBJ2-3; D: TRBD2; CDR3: CASSLNSGGLHTQYF; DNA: TGTGCCAGCAGTTTAAATAGCGGGGGATTACATACGCAGTATTTT
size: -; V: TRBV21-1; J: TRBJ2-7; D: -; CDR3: CASSEREERPSEQYF; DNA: TGTGCCAGCAGCGAGAGGGAAGAACGGCCATCCGAGCAGTACTTC
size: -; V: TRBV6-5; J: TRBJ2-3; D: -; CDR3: CASTPGRTNTDTQYF; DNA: TGTGCCAGCACCCCGGGACGGACTAACACAGATACGCAGTATTTT
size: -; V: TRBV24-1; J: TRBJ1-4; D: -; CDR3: CATSDSRVTDEKLFF; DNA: TGTGCCACCAGTGATTCCAGGGTGACGGATGAAAAACTGTTTTTT
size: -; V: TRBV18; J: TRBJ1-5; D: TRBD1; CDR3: CASHGQGPNQPQHF; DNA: TGTGCCAGCCATGGACAGGGACCTAATCAGCCCCAGCATTTT
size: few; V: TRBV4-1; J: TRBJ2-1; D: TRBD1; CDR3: CASSQVGRGPYNEQFF; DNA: TGCGCCAGCAGCCAAGTGGGCAGGGGGCCTTACAATGAGCAGTTCTTC
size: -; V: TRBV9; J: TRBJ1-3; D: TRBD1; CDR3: CASSVAVGDRGDTIYF; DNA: TGTGCCAGCAGCGTAGCGGTCGGGGACAGGGGTGACACCATATATTTT
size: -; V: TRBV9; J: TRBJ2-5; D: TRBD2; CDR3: CASSVGLAGGSETQYF; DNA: TGTGCCAGCAGCGTAGGGTTAGCGGGGGGCAGTGAGACCCAGTACTTC
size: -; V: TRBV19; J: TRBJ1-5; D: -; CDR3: CASSFEDRSQPQHF; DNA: TGTGCCAGTAGTTTCGAGGACAGATCCCAGCCCCAGCATTTT
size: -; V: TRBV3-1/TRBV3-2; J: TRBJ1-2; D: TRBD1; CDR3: CASSQVTGGRSGYTF; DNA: TGTGCCAGCAGCCAAGTGACAGGGGGCCGCAGTGGCTACACCTTC
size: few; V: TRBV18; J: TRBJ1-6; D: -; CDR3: CASSPPAGNSPLHF; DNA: TGTGCCAGCTCACCACCGGCGGGTAATTCACCCCTCCACTTT
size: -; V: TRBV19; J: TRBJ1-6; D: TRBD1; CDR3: CASSPRGQGAGSPLHF; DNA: TGTGCCAGTAGTCCACGGGGACAGGGGGCGGGTTCACCCCTCCACTTT
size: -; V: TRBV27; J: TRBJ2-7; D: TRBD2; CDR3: CASSRGGHYEQYF; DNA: TGTGCCAGCAGCCGCGGGGGGCACTACGAGCAGTACTTC
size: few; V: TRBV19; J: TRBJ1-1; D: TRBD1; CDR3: CASLNGQGTEAFF; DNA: TGTGCCAGTCTAAATGGACAGGGGACTGAAGCTTTCTTT
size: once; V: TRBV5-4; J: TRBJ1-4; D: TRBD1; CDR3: CASSSGQVANEKLFF; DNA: TGTGCCAGCAGCTCGGGACAGGTGGCTAATGAAAAACTGTTTTTT
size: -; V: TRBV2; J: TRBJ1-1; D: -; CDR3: CASSATGYGAEAFF; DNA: TGTGCCAGCAGTGCTACAGGGTATGGAGCTGAAGCTTTCTTT
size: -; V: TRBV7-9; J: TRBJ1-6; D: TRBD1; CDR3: CASRSDRGSPNSPLHF; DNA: TGTGCCAGCCGATCGGACAGGGGTTCCCCTAATTCACCCCTCCACTTT
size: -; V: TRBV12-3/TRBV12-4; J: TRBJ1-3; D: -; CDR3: CASSLRVHTIYF; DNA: TGTGCCAGCAGTTTAAGAGTACACACCATATATTTT
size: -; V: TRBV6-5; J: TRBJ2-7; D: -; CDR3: CASSLGQRDSYEQYF; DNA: TGTGCCAGCAGCCTGGGTCAGAGGGACTCCTACGAGCAGTACTTC
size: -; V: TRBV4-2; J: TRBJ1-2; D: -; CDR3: CASSQEASGIYGYTF; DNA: TGTGCCAGCAGCCAAGAGGCGTCAGGGATCTATGGCTACACCTTC
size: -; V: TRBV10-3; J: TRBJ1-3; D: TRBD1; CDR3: CAIDPGQGTGNTIYF; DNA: TGTGCCATTGATCCGGGACAGGGGACTGGAAACACCATATATTTT
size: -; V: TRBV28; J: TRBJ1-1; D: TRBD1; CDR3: CASIGQGPGGTEAFF; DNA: TGTGCCAGCATCGGACAGGGGCCCGGGGGCACTGAAGCTTTCTTT
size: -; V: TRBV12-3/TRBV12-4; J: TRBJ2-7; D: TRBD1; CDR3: CASSPGGNYEQYF; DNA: TGTGCCAGCAGCCCAGGGGGTAACTACGAGCAGTACTTC
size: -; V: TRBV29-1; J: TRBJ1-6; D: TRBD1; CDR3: CSVRPGQGTPLHF; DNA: TGCAGCGTTCGTCCGGGACAGGGGACACCCCTCCACTTT
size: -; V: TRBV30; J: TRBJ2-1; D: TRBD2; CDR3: CAWALRAGGPHNEQFF; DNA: TGTGCCTGGGCTCTCCGGGCGGGGGGGCCTCACAATGAGCAGTTCTTC
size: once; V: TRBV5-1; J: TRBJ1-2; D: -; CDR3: CASSSNSGSSGGYTF; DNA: TGCGCCAGCAGCTCTAACTCGGGGTCCTCGGGTGGCTACACCTTC
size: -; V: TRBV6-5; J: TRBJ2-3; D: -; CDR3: CASREAGAGDTQYF; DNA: TGTGCCAGCAGGGAGGCGGGGGCTGGAGATACGCAGTATTTT
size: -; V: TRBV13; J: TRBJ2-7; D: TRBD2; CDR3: CASSQRTSGGYEQYF; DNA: TGTGCCAGCAGCCAAAGGACTAGCGGGGGCTACGAGCAGTACTTC
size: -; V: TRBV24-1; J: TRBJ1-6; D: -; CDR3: CATPPVRGFSYNSPLHF; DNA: TGTGCCACCCCGCCCGTCCGGGGGTTCTCCTATAATTCACCCCTCCACTTT
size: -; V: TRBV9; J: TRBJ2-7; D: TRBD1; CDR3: CASSAGTGADYEQYF; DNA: TGTGCCAGCAGCGCCGGGACAGGGGCCGACTACGAGCAGTACTTC
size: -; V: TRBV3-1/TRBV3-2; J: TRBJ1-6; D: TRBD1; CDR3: CASSQTGANYNSPLHF; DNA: TGTGCCAGCAGCCAAACAGGGGCAAACTATAATTCACCCCTCCACTTT
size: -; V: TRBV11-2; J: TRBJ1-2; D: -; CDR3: CASSLEGVLGYTF; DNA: TGTGCCAGCAGCCTAGAAGGGGTCCTCGGCTACACCTTC
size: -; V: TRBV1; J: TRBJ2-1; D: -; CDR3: CTIPGTGGRNEQFF; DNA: TGCACCATCCCTGGGACAGGGGGGCGCAATGAGCAGTTCTTC
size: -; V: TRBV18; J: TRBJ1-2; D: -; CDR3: CASSPFSYGYTF; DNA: TGTGCCAGCTCACCATTCAGCTATGGCTACACCTTC